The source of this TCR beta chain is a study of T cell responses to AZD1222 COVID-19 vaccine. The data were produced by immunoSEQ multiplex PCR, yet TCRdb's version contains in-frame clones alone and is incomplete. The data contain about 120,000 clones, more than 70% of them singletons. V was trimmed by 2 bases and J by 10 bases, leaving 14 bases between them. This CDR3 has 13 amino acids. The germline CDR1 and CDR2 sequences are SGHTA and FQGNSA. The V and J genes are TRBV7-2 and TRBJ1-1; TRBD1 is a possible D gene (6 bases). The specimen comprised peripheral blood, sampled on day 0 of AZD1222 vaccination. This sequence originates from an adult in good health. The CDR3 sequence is CASSLTRGAPAFF. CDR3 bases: TGTGCCAGCAGCTTAACCAGGGGCGCCCCAGCTTTCTTT.